This T cell receptor beta chain derives from a study of T-cell reconstitution after alpha-beta-depleted transplantation in children. CDR3 length: 17 residues. The V gene's germline CDR1 is SGHRS and CDR2 YFSETQ. V was shortened by 2 bases and J by 2 bases, with 16 bases between the two germline ends. TCRbeta library preparation incorporated unique molecular identifiers. TCRdb used MiXCR to reprocess the PCR reads, holding one entry per CDR3 protein. The profile shows roughly 610,000 distinct CDR3 sequences, 10% of them singletons. The sequence was collected from a human donor who donated a stem cell graft to a child with acute myeloid leukemia. This chain connects TRBV5-1 to TRBJ2-2; no firm D call. Sample: PBMCs from the stem cell graft donor, taken from the stem cell graft. For the CDR3, the DNA is TGCGCCAGCAGCTTTACCCCAGTGGGCGTAAACACCGGGGAGCTGTTTTTT. This gives the protein CASSFTPVGVNTGELFF.